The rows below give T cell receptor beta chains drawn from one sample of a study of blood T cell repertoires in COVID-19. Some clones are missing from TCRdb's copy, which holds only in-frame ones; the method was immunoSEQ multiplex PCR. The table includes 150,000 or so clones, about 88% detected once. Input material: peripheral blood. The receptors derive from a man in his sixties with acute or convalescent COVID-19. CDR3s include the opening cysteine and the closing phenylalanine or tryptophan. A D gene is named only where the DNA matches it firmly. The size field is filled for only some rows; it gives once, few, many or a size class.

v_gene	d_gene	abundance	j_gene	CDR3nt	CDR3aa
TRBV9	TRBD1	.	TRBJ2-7	TGTGCCAGCAGCCCTAATCCGGGACAGGGAAGCGAGCAGTACTTC	CASSPNPGQGSEQYF
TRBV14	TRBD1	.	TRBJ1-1	TGTGCCAGCAGCGTTACCGGACAGGTTGAAGCTTTCTTT	CASSVTGQVEAFF
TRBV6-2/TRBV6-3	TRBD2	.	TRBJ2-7	TGTGCCAGCAGTTGGACTAGCGGGAGCTACGAGCAGTACTTC	CASSWTSGSYEQYF
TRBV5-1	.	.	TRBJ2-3	TGCGCCAGCAGCTTGGCGACTCATAGCACAGATACGCAGTATTTT	CASSLATHSTDTQYF
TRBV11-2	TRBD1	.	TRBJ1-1	TGTGCCAGCAGCTTACGGGGACAGGGGAACACTGAAGCTTTCTTT	CASSLRGQGNTEAFF
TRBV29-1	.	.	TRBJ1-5	TGCAGCGTTCGGGGGGACGGTGATCAGCCCCAGCATTTT	CSVRGDGDQPQHF
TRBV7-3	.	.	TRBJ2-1	TGTGCCAGCAGCACCAACAGGGTAGGCGAGCAGTTCTTC	CASSTNRVGEQFF
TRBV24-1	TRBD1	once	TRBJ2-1	TGTGCCACCAGTGACCGGGACAGCCTCGTGAATGAGCAGTTCTTC	CATSDRDSLVNEQFF
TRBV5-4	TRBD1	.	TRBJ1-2	TGTGCCAGCAGCTTTGACAGGGAAAGCGAGGGCTACACCTTC	CASSFDRESEGYTF
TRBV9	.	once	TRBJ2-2	TGTGCCAGCAGCCCTTGGGGGACATCGAACACCGGGGAGCTGTTTTTT	CASSPWGTSNTGELFF
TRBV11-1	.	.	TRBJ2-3	TGTGCCAGCAGCGACCCTGGGCGGGGCCAGGGAGATACGCAGTATTTT	CASSDPGRGQGDTQYF
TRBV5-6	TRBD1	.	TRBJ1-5	TGTGCCAGCAGCTTCGGGACAGGCCAGCCCCAGCATTTT	CASSFGTGQPQHF
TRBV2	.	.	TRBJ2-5	TGTGCCAGCAGTGAAGCGGCCGTGGAGACCCAGTACTTC	CASSEAAVETQYF
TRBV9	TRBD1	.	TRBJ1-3	TGTGCCAGCAGCGTAGAGGGGGCGTCTGGAAACACCATATATTTT	CASSVEGASGNTIYF
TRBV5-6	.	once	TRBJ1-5	TGTGCCAGCAGCTCCAAACAGGAGAGCAATCAGCCCCAGCATTTT	CASSSKQESNQPQHF
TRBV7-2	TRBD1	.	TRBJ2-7	TGTGCCAGCAGCTTAGAGAGACAGGGGGCCTACGAGCAGTACTTC	CASSLERQGAYEQYF
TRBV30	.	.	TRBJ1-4	TGTGCCTGGAGCCGGGGGATCGTGGATGAAAAACTGTTTTTT	CAWSRGIVDEKLFF
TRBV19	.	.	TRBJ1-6	TGTGCCAGTAGTACCACCTGGGACACTCTACTCCACTTT	CASSTTWDTLLHF
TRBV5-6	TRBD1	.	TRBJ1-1	TGTGCCAGCAGCCCGCGACAGGGAGCGAACACTGAAGCTTTCTTT	CASSPRQGANTEAFF
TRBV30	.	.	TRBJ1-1	TGTGCCTGGAGTCGGGATAAGAACACTGAAGCTTTCTTT	CAWSRDKNTEAFF
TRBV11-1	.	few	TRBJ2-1	TGTGCCAGCTCCGACACAGGTCTACTTCAGTTCTTC	CASSDTGLLQFF
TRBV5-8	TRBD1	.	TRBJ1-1	TGTGCCAGCAGCAGTTTACAGGGGATCACTGAAGCTTTCTTT	CASSSLQGITEAFF
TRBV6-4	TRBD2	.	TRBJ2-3	TGTGCCAGCAGCCAACTAGCGGGAGTGGCAGATACGCAGTATTTT	CASSQLAGVADTQYF
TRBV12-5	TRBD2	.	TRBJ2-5	TGTGCTAGTGGTTTGGGAAAGACTAGCGGCCCCTTGTCCCAGTACTTC	CASGLGKTSGPLSQYF
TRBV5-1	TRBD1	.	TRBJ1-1	TGCGCCAGCAGCTTGGACAGGGGTGGCACTGAAGCTTTCTTT	CASSLDRGGTEAFF
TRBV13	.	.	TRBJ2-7	TGTGCCAGCAGCTTTGGAGGTTTGAGCGGACTCGAGCAGTACTTC	CASSFGGLSGLEQYF
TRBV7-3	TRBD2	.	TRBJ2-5	TGTGCCAGCAGCTTAATCGGGGGGGCTGCGGGAGAGACCCAGTACTTC	CASSLIGGAAGETQYF
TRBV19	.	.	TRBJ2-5	TGTGCCAGTAATGGCGGCGTTGGAGAGACCCAGTACTTC	CASNGGVGETQYF
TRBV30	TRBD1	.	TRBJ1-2	TGTGCCCGGCTCCCAGGGGGCGCCCACTATGGCTACACCTTC	CARLPGGAHYGYTF
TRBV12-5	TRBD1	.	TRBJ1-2	TGTGCTAGTGGTGCACAGGGGTATGGCTACACCTTC	CASGAQGYGYTF
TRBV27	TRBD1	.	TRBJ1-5	TGTGCCAGCAGCCCGGGACAGGGGAGGGTTGGCGTTCAGCCCCAGCATTTT	CASSPGQGRVGVQPQHF
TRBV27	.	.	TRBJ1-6	TGTGCCAGCAGTTTGGGGGGGCGCAATTCACCCCTCCACTTT	CASSLGGRNSPLHF
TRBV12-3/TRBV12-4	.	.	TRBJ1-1	TGTGCCAGCAGTTCCCCAGGGACTGAAGCTTTCTTT	CASSSPGTEAFF
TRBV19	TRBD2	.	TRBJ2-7	TGTGCCAGTCGCCTGACTAGCGGGAGTTCCTACGAGCAGTACTTC	CASRLTSGSSYEQYF
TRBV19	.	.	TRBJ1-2	TGTGCCAGTAGTGAAGACGGGTTATATGGCTACACCTTC	CASSEDGLYGYTF
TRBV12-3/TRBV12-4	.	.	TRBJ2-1	TGTGCCAGCAGAACGGGGTCGGCCAATGAGCAGTTCTTC	CASRTGSANEQFF
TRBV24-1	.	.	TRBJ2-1	TGTGCCACCAGTTTTACTAGCTTCGGGTTTGACAATGAGCAGTTCTTC	CATSFTSFGFDNEQFF
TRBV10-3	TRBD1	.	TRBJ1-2	TGTGCCATCAGCGGGGACAGGGGGCGATCATCCTATGGCTACACCTTC	CAISGDRGRSSYGYTF
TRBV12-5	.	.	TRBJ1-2	TGTGCTAGTGGTTTTGGAACAGGGACCCCCGGTGGCTACACCTTC	CASGFGTGTPGGYTF
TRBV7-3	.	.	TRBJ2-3	TGTGCCAGCAGGGACGGAGGGGCAGATACGCAGTATTTT	CASRDGGADTQYF
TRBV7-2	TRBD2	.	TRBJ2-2	TGTGCCAGCAGCTTAGGGACTAGCGGGGGAGGCACCGGGGAGCTGTTTTTT	CASSLGTSGGGTGELFF
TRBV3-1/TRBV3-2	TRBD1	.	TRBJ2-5	TGTGCCAGCAGTCTTAGGACAGGGCTTGGGGAGACCCAGTACTTC	CASSLRTGLGETQYF
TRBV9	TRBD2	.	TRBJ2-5	TGTGCCAGCAGCGTAGGGGATAGCGGGGGGACTCAAGAGACCCAGTACTTC	CASSVGDSGGTQETQYF
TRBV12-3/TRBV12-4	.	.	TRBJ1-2	TGTGCCAGCAGTTTAGGGGGGCGGTCGCTCACCTTC	CASSLGGRSLTF
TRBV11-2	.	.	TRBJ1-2	TGTGCCAGCAGCCGAGGACAAGTCGCCTATGGCTACACCTTC	CASSRGQVAYGYTF